Following are 30 T cell receptor beta chains from one sample sequenced in a study of regulatory T cells in long-lasting Graves disease. Time point noted: newly diagnosed GD, antithyroid drugs for less than 3 months. Extracted PBMC RNA gave rise to the TCR library. Arm-PCR of CDR3 regions with iRepertoire HTBI primers generated TCR beta libraries. TCRdb itself ran the multiplex PCR reads through MiXCR, one entry per CDR3 protein. Of 600,000 to 650,000 distinct CDR3 sequences in the sample, roughly 15% were seen once. These data are also associated with another study on T cells in Graves' hyperthyroidism and ophthalmopathy.

The sample consisted of peripheral blood mononuclear cells (PBMCs), taken at new diagnosis, from a patient treated with antithyroid drugs. These receptors came from a woman in her twenties or thirties with Graves disease.

About this clonotype: This may come from a read error, since a much larger clone is one base off. The chain joins TRBV28 to TRBJ1-2; maybe TRBD1 (6 bases). This CDR3 region has 13 residues. Germline-derived CDR1 and CDR2 are MDHEN and SYDVKM. The CDR3 loop is CAGSLLGGGGYTF. The CDR3 DNA sequence: TGTGCCGGCAGTTTGTTAGGGGGTGGCGGCTACACCTTC.

On this clonotype: A much larger clone sits a single nucleotide away, making a read error possible. The V call is TRBV7-2, the J call TRBJ2-7; 12 bases are shared with TRBD2. Germline CDR1 reads SGHTA; CDR2 reads FQGNSA. The J segment lost 7 bases and the V segment lost 1 base, leaving 8 bases of the junction unmatched. The CDR3 is made up of 16 amino acids. CDR3 protein: CASSLGLAGAQDEQYF. CDR3 DNA: TGTGCCAGCAGCTTAGGACTAGCGGGAGCACAGGATGAGCAGTACTTC.

There are many counts of this clonotype. The CDR3 here is CASSLVQGAREQFF. Written as DNA, the CDR3 is TGCGCCAGCAGCTTGGTCCAGGGGGCCCGTGAGCAGTTCTTC. The rearrangement links TRBV5-1 to TRBJ2-1; 8 nucleotides align to TRBD1. This CDR3 is built from 14 residues. V lost 0 bases, J lost 9 bases, and 5 bases stayed unmatched. Germline CDR1 and CDR2: SGHRS and YFSETQ.

A few counts support this clonotype. The chain employs TRBV7-3 and TRBJ1-2; TRBD1 matches 7 bases. V gave up 5 bases and J gave up 0 bases; unmatched junction bases: 6. The CDR3 has 15 residues. Germline V gene data show CDR1 as SGHTA and CDR2 as FQGTGA. The CDR3 sequence is CASSPGGTSNYGYTF. CDR3 bases: TGTGCCAGCAGCCCAGGGGGAACCTCTAACTATGGCTACACCTTC.

Only a few counts were recorded for this clonotype. This could be a read error, since a much larger clone is one nucleotide away. V usage is TRBV12-3 or TRBV12-4 and J usage is TRBJ1-2; D call uncertain. This CDR3 has 11 residues. The CDR3 here is CTSSLKGGYTF. The CDR3 bases are TGTACCAGCAGTTTGAAGGGAGGCTACACCTTC.

A remark on this clonotype: This may stem from a read error, because a much larger clone lies one nucleotide away. V is TRBV7-2 and J is TRBJ2-1; D perhaps matches TRBD2 (5 bases). Trimming pared 2 bases from V and 7 bases from J, leaving 12 bases between. CDR1 is SGHTA and CDR2 is FQGNSA in the germline V gene. The CDR3 contains 14 residues. The CDR3 sequence is CASSLHSGGNEQFF. The DNA of the CDR3 is TGTGCCAGCAGCTTACATTCCGGCGGGAATGAGCAGTTCTTC.

The chain recombines TRBV4-1 with TRBJ1-5; D remains ambiguous. The CDR3 covers 17 residues. CDR1 and CDR2 (germline): MGHRA, YSYEKL. Between the trimmed V and J ends, which lost 1 base and 4 bases, there was a span of 17 bases. For the CDR3, the DNA is TGCGCCAGCAGCCAAGGTTTCGCCTTTGGAAGAAATCAGCCCCAGCATTTT. It is translated as CASSQGFAFGRNQPQHF.

Ten or more counts support this clonotype. The chain has TRBV27 and TRBJ2-5; TRBD1 matches 9 bases. Germline lookup yields CDR1 MNHEY and CDR2 SMNVEV (reference sequence). This CDR3 contains 14 residues. The ends lost 4 bases at V and 4 bases at J; junction bases unmatched: 4. The CDR3 DNA reads as TGTGCCAGCAGTTACAGGGGGCGGGGAGAGACCCAGTACTTC. As protein: CASSYRGRGETQYF.

This rearrangement joins TRBV30 to TRBJ1-4; perhaps TRBD1 as D (6 bases). Germline V gene data show CDR1 as GTSNPN and CDR2 as SVGIG (reference sequence). This CDR3 spans 18 amino acids. V gave up 3 bases and J gave up 0 bases, with 20 bases separating them. This CDR3 reads CAWSVRWRQDSTNEKLFF. CDR3 DNA: TGTGCCTGGAGCGTACGGTGGAGACAGGATTCAACTAATGAAAAACTGTTTTTT. Based on the CDR3 plus reference TRBV30 and TRBJ1-4, the full variable domain is SQTIHQWPATLVQPVGSPLSLECTVEGTSNPNLYWYRQAAGRGLQLLFYSVGIGQISSEVPQNLSASRPQDRQFILSSKKLLLSDSGFYLCAWSVRWRQDSTNEKLFFGSGTQLSVL.

This clonotype was recorded a few times. The chain recombines TRBV29-1 with TRBJ1-4; a weak D match, TRBD1 (5 bases). This CDR3 region has 14 residues. V was cut by 7 bases and J by 4 bases, with 16 bases left in between. Per the germline V gene, CDR1 is SQVTM and CDR2 is ANQGSEA. CDR3 in DNA: TGCAGCGCCTCCCCACAGGCCTATAATGAAAAACTGTTTTTT. Its translation is CSASPQAYNEKLFF.

This clonotype was detected ten times or more. The rearrangement joins TRBV7-2 to TRBJ2-1, with 12 bases matching TRBD2. The CDR3 is 15 amino acids. Per the germline V gene, CDR1 is SGHTA and CDR2 is FQGNSA. Trimming took 5 bases from V and 7 from J; bases not matched to a gene: 6. CDR3: CASSLGLAGSNEQFF. The DNA for the CDR3 is TGTGCCAGCAGCCTCGGACTAGCGGGAAGTAATGAGCAGTTCTTC.

This clonotype was seen many times. The chain uses TRBV12-3 or TRBV12-4 and TRBJ2-5; D might be TRBD1 or TRBD2, each matching 5 bases. V lost 5 bases and J lost 4, with 17 bases in between. The CDR3 runs to 15 residues. This chain's CDR3 is CASSRGVGVGETQYF. The CDR3 DNA is TGTGCCAGCAGTAGAGGGGTAGGGGTAGGAGAGACCCAGTACTTC.

This clonotype was seen at least ten times. The chain has TRBV6-1 and TRBJ2-2, with a tentative D call TRBD1 (7 bases). Trimming left V 6 bases short and J 7 bases short, with 21 bases between. Germline lookup yields CDR1 MNHNS and CDR2 SASEGT. There are 16 residues in the CDR3. The CDR3 DNA sequence: TGTGCCAGCAGACCTTTGGGCAGGGGGGATATCGGGGAGCTGTTTTTT. It specifies CASRPLGRGDIGELFF.

This clonotype was seen more than once but under ten times. The chain has TRBV10-3 and TRBJ2-7; D is possibly TRBD2 (6 bases). Germline V gives CDR1 ENHRY, CDR2 SYGVKD. The CDR3 contains 15 residues. Trimming pared 2 bases from V and 0 bases from J, leaving 11 bases between. The CDR3 protein is CAISESGGPSYEQYF. The CDR3 nucleotides read TGTGCCATCAGTGAGAGCGGAGGGCCCTCCTACGAGCAGTACTTC.

This clonotype was seen a few times. The chain employs TRBV29-1 and TRBJ2-1, with D unresolved. This CDR3 contains 12 residues. Trimming removed 1 base from V and 15 bases from J, with 16 bases in between. Germline V gene sequence: CDR1 SQVTM, CDR2 ANQGSEA. Written as DNA, the CDR3 is TGCAGCGTTGAAGGCGGCGTGGGGATTGGGTTCTTC. This encodes CSVEGGVGIGFF.

The chain joins TRBV7-8 to TRBJ2-1, with a tentative D call TRBD2 (5 bases). The CDR3 totals 15 residues. Trimming cost V 4 bases and J 8 bases, with 18 bases left between them. Germline-derived CDR1 and CDR2 are SGHVS and FQNEAQ. The DNA for the CDR3 is TGTGCCAGCAGCTCCCCGGGCGACGGGGTGGATGAGCAGTTCTTC. As protein: CASSSPGDGVDEQFF.

V is TRBV5-1 and J is TRBJ2-1; 12 nucleotides match TRBD2. The CDR3 runs 16 residues. Germline V lookup: CDR1 SGHRS, CDR2 YFSETQ. With V trimmed by 4 bases and J by 8 bases, 10 bases remained unmatched. The CDR3 sequence is CASSTTSGSSTDEQFF. The CDR3 nucleotides are TGCGCCAGCAGCACGACTAGCGGGAGCTCTACAGATGAGCAGTTCTTC.

V is TRBV6-1 and J is TRBJ2-2; 8 bases align to TRBD1. From germline, CDR1 is MNHNS and CDR2 SASEGT. CDR3 length: 14 residues. Germline trimming cut 6 bases from V and 4 bases from J; bases unmatched to any gene: 4. The CDR3 is CASRQGGLTGELFF. For the CDR3, the DNA is TGTGCCAGCAGACAGGGGGGACTCACCGGGGAGCTGTTTTTT.

This clonotype was seen a few times. Germline and junction disagree at one end, which may indicate a read error. The chain has TRBV6-5 and TRBJ1-2; no definite D call. This CDR3 is built from 17 residues. Germline V CDR1 and CDR2: MNHEY, SVGAGI. CDR3 sequence (DNA): TGTGCCAGCAATTACTCTTCGAGGGCGGGGAGTAACTATGGCTACACCTTC. It translates to CASNYSSRAGSNYGYTF.

Details on this clonotype: A much larger clone is a single base away; this may be a read error. The rearrangement uses TRBV5-1 and TRBJ1-2; D not resolved. This CDR3 spans 13 amino acids. The germline CDR1 and CDR2 sequences are SGHRS and YFSETQ. Written as DNA, the CDR3 is TGCGCCGGCAGCTTGGACCGATTCTCCGGCTACACCTTC. Its protein is CAGSLDRFSGYTF.

This clonotype was seen many times. One end of the junction does not line up with germline, which may come from a read error. The J gene is TRBJ2-7, the V gene TRBV27; 13 bases fit TRBD2. The CDR3 consists of 15 residues. Per the germline V gene, CDR1 is MNHEY and CDR2 is SMNVEV (reference sequence). In DNA, the CDR3 is TGCGCCAGCAGCTTGGGGACTAGCGGGGTCTACGAGCAGTACTTC. Translating gives CASSLGTSGVYEQYF.

This clonotype was detected many times. The rearrangement uses TRBV28 and TRBJ2-2, with 8 bases identical to TRBD1. Germline values: CDR1 MDHEN, CDR2 SYDVKM. This CDR3 contains 14 residues. Trimming cost V 10 bases and J 4 bases; bases outside gene matches: 8. CDR3 loop: CATVGQAPTGELFF. The DNA of the CDR3 is TGTGCCACTGTGGGACAGGCGCCCACCGGGGAGCTGTTTTTT.

This clonotype was counted ten times or more. This sequence joins TRBV28 and TRBJ2-1; tentative D call: TRBD1 (6 bases). The ends were cut back, 6 bases at V and 10 bases at J, with 16 bases in the middle. Germline V gene lookup returns CDR1 MDHEN and CDR2 SYDVKM. CDR3 length equals 13 residues. The CDR3 reads CASSYRDEGEQFF. The CDR3 bases are TGTGCCAGCAGCTACAGGGATGAGGGCGAGCAGTTCTTC.

V usage is TRBV6-2 or TRBV6-3 and J usage is TRBJ2-7; D is ambiguous. The CDR3 totals 14 residues. V was shortened by 5 bases and J by 4 bases, with 15 bases between the two germline ends. CDR1 and CDR2 (germline): MNHEY, SVGEGT. DNA of the CDR3: TGTGCCAGCAGTGAAGCTCGCCAGAAATACGAGCAGTACTTC. This codes for CASSEARQKYEQYF.

This clonotype appeared a few times. The V and J genes are TRBV18 and TRBJ1-5; D gene uncertain. The CDR3 contains 14 residues. The ends were cut back, 4 bases at V and 0 bases at J, with 7 bases in the middle. The germline V gene encodes CDR1 KGHSH and CDR2 LQKENI. CDR3 sequence (DNA): TGTGCCAGCTCACGCCAGGATAGCAATCAGCCCCAGCATTTT. Its protein is CASSRQDSNQPQHF.

Ten or more counts support this clonotype. The chain is built from TRBV6-2 or TRBV6-3 and TRBJ2-7; D gene uncertain. Trimming took off 5 bases at V and 4 bases at J, with 18 bases between the two ends. The CDR3 runs 15 residues. The V gene's germline CDR1 is MNHEY and CDR2 SVGEGT. The CDR3 sequence is CASSESQAPGYEQYF. As DNA, the CDR3 is TGTGCCAGCAGTGAATCTCAGGCCCCCGGGTACGAGCAGTACTTC.

The V call is TRBV20-1, the J call TRBJ1-3; D is perhaps TRBD1 (6 bases). The germline gives CDR1 DFQATT, CDR2 SNEGSKA (reference sequence). The V and J ends lost 5 bases and 0 bases respectively, with 11 bases between them. This CDR3 has 14 amino acids. The DNA of the CDR3 is TGCAGTGCTGTAGGACAGATCTCTGGAAACACCATATATTTT. Protein: CSAVGQISGNTIYF.

This clonotype was found many times. This sequence joins TRBV10-3 and TRBJ2-3; D gene ambiguous. V was clipped by 0 bases and J by 1 base, with 8 bases between them. The germline V gene has CDR1 ENHRY and CDR2 SYGVKD. The CDR3 is made up of 15 amino acids. CDR3 coding DNA: TGTGCCATCAGTGAGTCGGGCCTCCGCACAGATACGCAGTATTTT. This codes for CAISESGLRTDTQYF.

This clonotype was seen many times. This chain links TRBV28 with TRBJ2-5; D perhaps matches TRBD2 (6 bases). This CDR3 has 14 residues. Germline-derived CDR1 and CDR2 are MDHEN and SYDVKM. V was pared by 3 bases and J by 6 bases, with 14 bases between. CDR3 amino acids: CASSFDSGVQTQYF. CDR3 coding DNA: TGTGCCAGCAGTTTTGATTCGGGGGTACAGACCCAGTACTTC.

J is TRBJ2-1 and V is TRBV9; D is ambiguous. The germline V gene encodes CDR1 SGDLS and CDR2 YYNGEE. The V end lost 0 bases, the J end lost 2 bases, and 9 bases lay between the germline ends. The CDR3 has 15 residues. The DNA for the CDR3 is TGTGCCAGCAGCGTAGAATCAGAAGCCTACAATGAGCAGTTCTTC. It is translated as CASSVESEAYNEQFF.